This entry features one TCR beta chain sequence. Its antigen is not identified. TCRdb's copy holds only in-frame clones and misses some; the assay was immunoSEQ multiplex PCR. This sample has tens of thousands of clones, with around 89% found just once. The entry originates in a study of T cell responses to AZD1222 COVID-19 vaccine. About the study: Second doses were pooled across both intervals (about 4 or about 12 weeks).

Study-wide results and limits: Vaccine-related CD4 TCRs covered spike, predominating at 160-218 and 743-854. Compared with day 0, the breadth and depth of the Spike-specific TCR repertoire rose significantly after two doses of AZD1222. Clonal diversity may have been underestimated, and the donors were mostly white British, with more females than males.

The sample in question was peripheral blood, obtained on day 0 of AZD1222 vaccination. This TCR derives from an adult in good health.

This CDR3 is CASRAGAEKLFF. The CDR3 DNA reads as TGCGCCAGCCGGGCGGGGGCTGAAAAACTGTTTTTT. The J gene is TRBJ1-4, the V gene TRBV4-1, with a tentative D call TRBD1 (6 bases). Germline loops: CDR1 MGHRA, CDR2 YSYEKL. Trimming took off 8 bases at V and 7 bases at J, with 11 bases between the two ends. The CDR3 length is 12 residues.